A selection of T cell receptor beta chains follows, all from one sample in a study of blood T cell repertoires in COVID-19. The table came from immunoSEQ multiplex PCR; TCRdb's copy has only in-frame clones and leaves some out. The profile shows 140,000 or so clones, roughly 80% of them singletons. Source material: peripheral blood. The receptors were gathered from a man in his 70s who had recovered from COVID-19. Each CDR3 is given with its conserved first and last residue. The D gene is left open where the match is weak. Not all rows give a size; the values are once, few, many and, for expanded clones, a class.

size: .
J: TRBJ2-7
D: TRBD1
V: TRBV19
CDR3: CATGRPYEQYF
DNA: TGTGCGACAGGGCGTCCCTACGAGCAGTACTTC

size: .
J: TRBJ2-7
D: .
V: TRBV28
CDR3: CASSPATGISSYEQYF
DNA: TGTGCCAGCAGCCCGGCCACAGGAATATCCTCCTACGAGCAGTACTTC

size: .
J: TRBJ2-1
D: .
V: TRBV18
CDR3: CASSLRTGDDNEQFF
DNA: TGTGCCAGCTCACTCAGGACTGGAGACGACAATGAGCAGTTCTTC

size: many
J: TRBJ2-7
D: .
V: TRBV4-1
CDR3: CASSQGPADRGGEQYF
DNA: TGCGCCAGCAGCCAAGGCCCAGCTGACAGAGGGGGCGAGCAGTACTTC

size: .
J: TRBJ1-1
D: .
V: TRBV2
CDR3: CASSEALGEAHTEAFF
DNA: TGTGCCAGCAGTGAAGCGCTCGGAGAGGCCCACACTGAAGCTTTCTTT

size: .
J: TRBJ1-6
D: .
V: TRBV7-2
CDR3: CASSLRGRVPYNSPLHF
DNA: TGTGCCAGCAGCTTAAGAGGGCGTGTCCCTTATAATTCACCCCTCCACTTT

size: .
J: TRBJ1-4
D: .
V: TRBV7-8
CDR3: CASRPVDRGEKLFF
DNA: TGTGCCAGCAGGCCGGTGGACAGAGGGGAAAAACTGTTTTTT

size: .
J: TRBJ1-5
D: .
V: TRBV10-3
CDR3: CAISREASQPQHF
DNA: TGTGCCATCAGTAGAGAGGCATCCCAGCCCCAGCATTTT

size: .
J: TRBJ2-3
D: .
V: TRBV11-2
CDR3: CASSPRPPQRGTDTQYF
DNA: TGTGCCAGCAGCCCCCGACCGCCACAGAGGGGCACAGATACGCAGTATTTT

size: .
J: TRBJ2-7
D: TRBD1
V: TRBV23-1
CDR3: CASSQSPLHGQGAYEQYF
DNA: TGCGCCAGCAGTCAATCACCGCTACACGGACAGGGAGCCTACGAGCAGTACTTC

size: .
J: TRBJ2-3
D: TRBD2
V: TRBV27
CDR3: CASSFSTSGSDTQYF
DNA: TGTGCCAGCAGTTTCTCGACTAGCGGGAGTGATACGCAGTATTTT

size: .
J: TRBJ2-7
D: .
V: TRBV10-3
CDR3: CAIRDLPGEGTYEQYF
DNA: TGTGCCATCAGGGACCTTCCGGGGGAAGGGACCTACGAGCAGTACTTC

size: .
J: TRBJ2-7
D: TRBD1
V: TRBV5-1
CDR3: CASSLAVGQGAREQYF
DNA: TGCGCCAGCAGCTTGGCCGTCGGACAGGGGGCGCGCGAGCAGTACTTC

size: few
J: TRBJ2-5
D: TRBD2
V: TRBV9
CDR3: CASSALAGGRETQYF
DNA: TGTGCCAGCAGCGCACTAGCGGGAGGTAGGGAGACCCAGTACTTC

size: .
J: TRBJ2-3
D: TRBD2
V: TRBV9
CDR3: CASSAGTSVSNTQYF
DNA: TGTGCCAGCAGTGCCGGGACTAGCGTTAGTAATACGCAGTATTTT

size: .
J: TRBJ1-4
D: TRBD1
V: TRBV7-9
CDR3: CALGTGEGEKLFF
DNA: TGTGCCCTCGGGACAGGGGAAGGTGAAAAACTGTTTTTT

size: .
J: TRBJ1-1
D: .
V: TRBV12-3/TRBV12-4
CDR3: CASSLVGNEAFF
DNA: TGTGCCAGCAGTTTAGTTGGCAACGAAGCTTTCTTT

size: .
J: TRBJ1-6
D: .
V: TRBV20-1
CDR3: CSASPASSYNSPLHF
DNA: TGCAGTGCTAGTCCAGCTAGCTCCTATAATTCACCCCTCCACTTT

size: .
J: TRBJ2-7
D: TRBD2
V: TRBV9
CDR3: CASSVATGLVLGEQYF
DNA: TGTGCCAGCAGCGTAGCTACTGGACTAGTCCTTGGTGAGCAGTACTTC

size: .
J: TRBJ2-5
D: TRBD2
V: TRBV30
CDR3: CAWSTLGGGPRETQYF
DNA: TGTGCCTGGAGCACCCTCGGGGGAGGGCCCCGGGAGACCCAGTACTTC

size: .
J: TRBJ1-2
D: .
V: TRBV3-1/TRBV3-2
CDR3: CASSQPGGVNYGYTF
DNA: TGTGCCAGCAGCCAACCCGGGGGGGTTAACTATGGCTACACCTTC

size: once
J: TRBJ2-3
D: .
V: TRBV5-4
CDR3: CASSLGLGTDTQYF
DNA: TGTGCCAGCAGCTTGGGGCTAGGCACAGATACGCAGTATTTT

size: .
J: TRBJ2-2
D: .
V: TRBV24-1
CDR3: CATSDPGHGNTGELFF
DNA: TGTGCCACCAGTGATCCAGGCCATGGGAACACCGGGGAGCTGTTTTTT

size: .
J: TRBJ1-2
D: TRBD1
V: TRBV15
CDR3: CATSSTGDRGTGGYTF
DNA: TGTGCCACCAGCTCTACGGGGGACAGGGGGACCGGTGGCTACACCTTC

size: .
J: TRBJ1-4
D: .
V: TRBV3-1/TRBV3-2
CDR3: CASSQDSAGAKEKLFF
DNA: TGTGCCAGCAGCCAAGATTCGGCAGGGGCGAAAGAAAAACTGTTTTTT

size: .
J: TRBJ2-1
D: .
V: TRBV24-1
CDR3: CATSGGGNEQFF
DNA: TGTGCCACCAGTGGAGGAGGGAATGAGCAGTTCTTC

size: .
J: TRBJ2-1
D: .
V: TRBV7-2
CDR3: CASSQGGGNEQFF
DNA: TGTGCCAGCAGCCAAGGAGGCGGCAATGAGCAGTTCTTC

size: .
J: TRBJ2-1
D: .
V: TRBV5-1
CDR3: CASSPRQTSSYNEQFF
DNA: TGCGCCAGCAGCCCAAGACAGACGAGCTCCTACAATGAGCAGTTCTTC

size: once
J: TRBJ2-1
D: TRBD2
V: TRBV19
CDR3: CASSATSGSGNEQFF
DNA: TGTGCCAGTAGTGCCACTAGCGGGAGCGGTAATGAGCAGTTCTTC

size: few
J: TRBJ2-7
D: .
V: TRBV5-6
CDR3: CASSLIGQTYEQYF
DNA: TGTGCCAGCAGCTTGATTGGACAGACCTACGAGCAGTACTTC

size: once
J: TRBJ2-5
D: TRBD2
V: TRBV5-4
CDR3: CASSWAGSSGTRGTQYF
DNA: TGTGCCAGCAGCTGGGCAGGGAGTAGCGGGACCCGAGGGACCCAGTACTTC

size: .
J: TRBJ2-7
D: TRBD2
V: TRBV7-8
CDR3: CASKGSGRYEQYF
DNA: TGTGCCAGTAAGGGTAGCGGGAGGTACGAGCAGTACTTC

size: .
J: TRBJ2-7
D: TRBD1
V: TRBV5-8
CDR3: CASSVDRASDEQYF
DNA: TGTGCCAGCAGCGTCGACAGGGCCAGTGACGAGCAGTACTTC

size: .
J: TRBJ2-7
D: .
V: TRBV3-1/TRBV3-2
CDR3: CASSQDRPTGEQYF
DNA: TGTGCCAGCAGCCAAGATAGACCTACGGGAGAGCAGTACTTC

size: .
J: TRBJ1-1
D: .
V: TRBV10-3
CDR3: CATIQELNTEAFF
DNA: TGTGCCACCATACAGGAGTTGAACACTGAAGCTTTCTTT

size: .
J: TRBJ2-3
D: .
V: TRBV29-1
CDR3: CSVDVGPTDTQYF
DNA: TGCAGCGTTGATGTGGGCCCAACAGATACGCAGTATTTT

size: .
J: TRBJ2-1
D: TRBD1
V: TRBV25-1
CDR3: CASSETGGDEQFF
DNA: TGTGCCAGCAGTGAGACAGGGGGCGATGAGCAGTTCTTC

size: .
J: TRBJ2-1
D: .
V: TRBV7-2
CDR3: CASSLYTGAYNEQFF
DNA: TGTGCCAGCAGTCTTTACACGGGAGCCTACAATGAGCAGTTCTTC

size: .
J: TRBJ2-1
D: TRBD1
V: TRBV2
CDR3: CASSPGQGAYNEQFF
DNA: TGTGCCAGCAGTCCGGGACAGGGGGCCTACAATGAGCAGTTCTTC

size: .
J: TRBJ1-5
D: TRBD1
V: TRBV10-3
CDR3: CAISPGQGSDQPQHF
DNA: TGTGCCATCAGCCCGGGACAGGGATCCGATCAGCCCCAGCATTTT

size: once
J: TRBJ2-5
D: .
V: TRBV29-1
CDR3: CSVGVQQETQYF
DNA: TGCAGCGTTGGAGTTCAACAAGAGACCCAGTACTTC

size: .
J: TRBJ1-1
D: .
V: TRBV5-4
CDR3: CASSLTGSTEAFF
DNA: TGTGCCAGCAGCTTGACAGGGTCAACTGAAGCTTTCTTT

size: .
J: TRBJ2-1
D: TRBD1
V: TRBV7-2
CDR3: CASSRTGESNEQFF
DNA: TGTGCCAGCAGCCGGACAGGTGAGTCCAATGAGCAGTTCTTC

size: .
J: TRBJ2-7
D: TRBD2
V: TRBV18
CDR3: CASSPGTSGSSYEQYF
DNA: TGTGCCAGCTCGCCGGGGACTAGCGGGAGTTCCTACGAGCAGTACTTC

size: .
J: TRBJ2-1
D: TRBD2
V: TRBV7-8
CDR3: CASSLAGLAGAAPFF
DNA: TGTGCCAGCAGCTTGGCGGGACTAGCGGGAGCCGCTCCGTTCTTC

size: .
J: TRBJ1-3
D: .
V: TRBV18
CDR3: CASSPGVRVLSGNTIYF
DNA: TGTGCCAGCTCACCAGGTGTGAGGGTCCTCAGTGGAAACACCATATATTTT